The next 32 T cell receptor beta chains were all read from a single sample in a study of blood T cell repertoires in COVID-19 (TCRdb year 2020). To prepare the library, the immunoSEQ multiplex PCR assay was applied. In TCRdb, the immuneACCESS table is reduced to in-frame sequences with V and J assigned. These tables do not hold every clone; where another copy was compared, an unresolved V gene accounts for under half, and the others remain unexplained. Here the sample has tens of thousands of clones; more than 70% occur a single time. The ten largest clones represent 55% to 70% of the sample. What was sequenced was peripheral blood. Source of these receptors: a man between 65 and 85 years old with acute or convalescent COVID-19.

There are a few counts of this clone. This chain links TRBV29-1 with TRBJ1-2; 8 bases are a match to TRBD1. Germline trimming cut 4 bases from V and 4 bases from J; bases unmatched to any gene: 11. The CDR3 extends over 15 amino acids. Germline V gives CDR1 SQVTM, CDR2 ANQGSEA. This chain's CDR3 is CSVGGPDRDGYGYTF. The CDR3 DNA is TGCAGCGTTGGGGGACCGGACAGGGATGGCTATGGCTACACCTTC. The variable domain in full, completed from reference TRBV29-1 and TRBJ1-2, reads SAVISQKPSRDICQRGTSLTIQCQVDSQVTMMFWYRQQPGQSLTLIATANQGSEATYESGFVIDKFPISRPNLTFSTLTVSNMSPEDSSIYLCSVGGPDRDGYGYTFGSGTRLTVV.

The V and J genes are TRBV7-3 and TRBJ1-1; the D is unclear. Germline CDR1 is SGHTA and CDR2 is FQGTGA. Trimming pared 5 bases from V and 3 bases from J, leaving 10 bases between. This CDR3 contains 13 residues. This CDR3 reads CASSLYRDTEAFF. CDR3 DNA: TGTGCCAGCAGCCTTTACAGAGACACTGAAGCTTTCTTT.

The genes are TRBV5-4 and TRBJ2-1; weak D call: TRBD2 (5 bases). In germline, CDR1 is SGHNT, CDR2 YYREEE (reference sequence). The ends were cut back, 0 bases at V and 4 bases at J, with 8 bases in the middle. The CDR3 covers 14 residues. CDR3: CASSLVGEYNEQFF. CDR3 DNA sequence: TGTGCCAGCAGCTTGGTGGGAGAATACAATGAGCAGTTCTTC.

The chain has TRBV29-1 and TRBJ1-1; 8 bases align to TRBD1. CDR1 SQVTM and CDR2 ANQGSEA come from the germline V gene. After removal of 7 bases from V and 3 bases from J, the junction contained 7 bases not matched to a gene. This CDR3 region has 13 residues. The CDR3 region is CSGDRGGDTEAFF. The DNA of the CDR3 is TGCAGCGGTGACAGGGGAGGGGACACTGAAGCTTTCTTT. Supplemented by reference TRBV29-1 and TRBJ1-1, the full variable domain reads SAVISQKPSRDICQRGTSLTIQCQVDSQVTMMFWYRQQPGQSLTLIATANQGSEATYESGFVIDKFPISRPNLTFSTLTVSNMSPEDSSIYLCSGDRGGDTEAFFGQGTRLTVV.

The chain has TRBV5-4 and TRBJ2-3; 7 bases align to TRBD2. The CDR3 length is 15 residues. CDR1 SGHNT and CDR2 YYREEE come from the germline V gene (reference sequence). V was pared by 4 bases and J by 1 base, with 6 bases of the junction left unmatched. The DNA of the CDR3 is TGTGCCAGCAGCCAGACTAGCCTGGGCACAGATACGCAGTATTTT. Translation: CASSQTSLGTDTQYF.

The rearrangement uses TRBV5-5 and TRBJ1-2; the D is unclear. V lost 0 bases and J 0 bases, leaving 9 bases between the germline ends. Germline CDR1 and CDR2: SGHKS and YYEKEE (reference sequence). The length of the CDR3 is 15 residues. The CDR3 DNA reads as TGTGCCAGCAGCTTGGAGCCCCCATCTAACTATGGCTACACCTTC. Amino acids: CASSLEPPSNYGYTF.

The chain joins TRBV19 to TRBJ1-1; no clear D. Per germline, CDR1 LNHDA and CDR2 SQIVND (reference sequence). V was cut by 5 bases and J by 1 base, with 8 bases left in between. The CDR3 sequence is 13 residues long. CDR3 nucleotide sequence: TGTGCCAGTAGTTTCGGGAGGAACACTGAAGCTTTCTTT. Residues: CASSFGRNTEAFF.

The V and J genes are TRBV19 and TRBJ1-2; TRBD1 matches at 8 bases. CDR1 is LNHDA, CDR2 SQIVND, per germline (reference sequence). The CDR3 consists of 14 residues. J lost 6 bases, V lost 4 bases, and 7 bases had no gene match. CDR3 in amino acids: CASSRQQGADGYTF. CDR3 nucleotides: TGTGCCAGTAGTAGGCAGCAGGGGGCAGATGGCTACACCTTC.

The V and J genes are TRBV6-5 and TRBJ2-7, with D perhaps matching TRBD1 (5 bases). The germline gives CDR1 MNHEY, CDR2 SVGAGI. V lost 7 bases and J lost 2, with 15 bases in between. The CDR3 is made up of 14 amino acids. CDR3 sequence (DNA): TGTGCCAGCACCCCACCCTCAGGGACCTACGAGCAGTACTTC. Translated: CASTPPSGTYEQYF.

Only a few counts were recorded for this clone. CDR3 in DNA: TGTGCCAGCAGCCACCAAGACAGGGGAGGCTACACCTTC. Amino acids: CASSHQDRGGYTF. The chain uses TRBV3-1 (or the pseudogene TRBV3-2) and TRBJ1-2; 8 bases align to TRBD1. V was pared by 3 bases and J by 8 bases, with 5 bases of the junction left unmatched. Germline V gene data show CDR1 as LGHDT and CDR2 as YNNKEL (reference sequence). The CDR3 is 13 amino acids.

The CDR3, as DNA: TGTGCCAGCAGCCAAGGTCCGGGACTTAGCTCCTACGAGCAGTACTTC. Translating it yields CASSQGPGLSSYEQYF. The chain couples TRBV4-2 to TRBJ2-7; possible D gene TRBD2, 6 bases. Trimming shortened V by 1 base and J by 0 bases, and 13 bases separated the two germline ends. The germline V gene encodes CDR1 LGHNA and CDR2 YNFKEQ. The CDR3 is 16 amino acids.

The CDR3 bases are TGTGCCAGCGGGACGACTAGCGGGCCGAGCTCCTACAATGAGCAGTTCTTC. As protein: CASGTTSGPSSYNEQFF. This chain connects TRBV28 to TRBJ2-1; 10 bases align to TRBD2. Germline loops: CDR1 MDHEN, CDR2 SYDVKM. CDR3 size: 17 residues. The V and J ends lost 8 bases and 0 bases, in that order; junction bases with no gene match: 10.

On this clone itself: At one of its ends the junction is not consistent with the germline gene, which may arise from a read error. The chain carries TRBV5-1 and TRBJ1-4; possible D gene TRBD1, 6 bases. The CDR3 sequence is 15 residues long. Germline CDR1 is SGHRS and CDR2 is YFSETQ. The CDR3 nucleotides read TGCGCCAGCAGCTTGGATGGGACAACGAATGAAAAACTGTTTTTT. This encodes CASSLDGTTNEKLFF. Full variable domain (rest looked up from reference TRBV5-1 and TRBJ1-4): KAGVTQTPRYLIKTRGQQVTLSCSPISGHRSVSWYQQTPGQGLQFLFEYFSETQRNKGNFPGRFSGRQFSNSRSEMNVSTLELGDSALYLCASSLDGTTNEKLFFGSGTQLSVL.

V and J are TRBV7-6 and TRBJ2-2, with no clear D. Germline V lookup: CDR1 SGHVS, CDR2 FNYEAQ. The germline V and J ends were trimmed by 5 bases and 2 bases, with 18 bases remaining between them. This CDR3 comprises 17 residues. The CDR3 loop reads CASSPQSPPLNTGELFF. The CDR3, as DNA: TGTGCCAGCAGCCCCCAGTCTCCCCCGTTAAACACCGGGGAGCTGTTTTTT.

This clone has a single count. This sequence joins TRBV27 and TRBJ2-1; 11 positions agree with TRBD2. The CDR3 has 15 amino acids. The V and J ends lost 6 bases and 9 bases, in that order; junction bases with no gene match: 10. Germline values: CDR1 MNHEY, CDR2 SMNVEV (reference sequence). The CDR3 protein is CASRPLAGERVEQFF. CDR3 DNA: TGTGCCAGCAGGCCACTAGCGGGAGAACGAGTTGAGCAGTTCTTC.

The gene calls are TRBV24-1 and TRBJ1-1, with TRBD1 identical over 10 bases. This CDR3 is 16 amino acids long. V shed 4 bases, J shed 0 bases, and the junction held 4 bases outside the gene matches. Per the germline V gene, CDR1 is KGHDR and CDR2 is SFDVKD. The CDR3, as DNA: TGTGCCACCAGTGAGGGGGACAGGGGAATGAACACTGAAGCTTTCTTT. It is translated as CATSEGDRGMNTEAFF.

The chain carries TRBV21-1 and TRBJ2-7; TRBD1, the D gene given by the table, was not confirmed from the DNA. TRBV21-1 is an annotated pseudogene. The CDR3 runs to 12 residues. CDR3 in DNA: TGTGCCAGCAGGACAGGGACCGACGAGCAGTACTTC. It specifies CASRTGTDEQYF.

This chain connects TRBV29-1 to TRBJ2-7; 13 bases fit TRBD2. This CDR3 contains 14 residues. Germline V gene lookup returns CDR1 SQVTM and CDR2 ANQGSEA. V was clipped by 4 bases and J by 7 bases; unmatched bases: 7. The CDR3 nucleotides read TGCAGCGTTGTACTAGCGGGAGGGACCCAGGAGCAGTACTTC. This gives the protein CSVVLAGGTQEQYF.

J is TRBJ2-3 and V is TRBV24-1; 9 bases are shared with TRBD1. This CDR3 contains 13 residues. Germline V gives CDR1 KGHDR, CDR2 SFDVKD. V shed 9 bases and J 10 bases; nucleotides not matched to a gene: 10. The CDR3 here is CATGGQGTESQYF. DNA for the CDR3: TGTGCCACCGGGGGACAGGGCACGGAATCGCAGTATTTT.

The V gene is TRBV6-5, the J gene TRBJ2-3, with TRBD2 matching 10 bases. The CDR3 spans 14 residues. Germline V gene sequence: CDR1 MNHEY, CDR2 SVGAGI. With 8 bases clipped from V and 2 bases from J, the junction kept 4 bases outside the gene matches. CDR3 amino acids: CASLAGANTDTQYF. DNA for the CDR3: TGTGCCAGCCTAGCGGGGGCCAACACAGATACGCAGTATTTT.

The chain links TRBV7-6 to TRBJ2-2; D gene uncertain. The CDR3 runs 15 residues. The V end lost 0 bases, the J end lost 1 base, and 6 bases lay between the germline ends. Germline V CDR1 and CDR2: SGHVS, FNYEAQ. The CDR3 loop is CASSLASGNTGELFF. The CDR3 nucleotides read TGTGCCAGCAGCTTAGCTTCAGGGAACACCGGGGAGCTGTTTTTT.

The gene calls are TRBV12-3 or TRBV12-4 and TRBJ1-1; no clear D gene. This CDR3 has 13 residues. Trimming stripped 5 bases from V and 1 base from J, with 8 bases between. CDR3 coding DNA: TGTGCCAGCAGTCAACAGTCGAACACTGAAGCTTTCTTT. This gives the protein CASSQQSNTEAFF.

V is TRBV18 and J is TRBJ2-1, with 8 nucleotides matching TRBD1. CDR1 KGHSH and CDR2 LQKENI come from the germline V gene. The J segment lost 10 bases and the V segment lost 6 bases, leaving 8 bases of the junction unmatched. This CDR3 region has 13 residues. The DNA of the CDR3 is TGTGCCAGCTCCCCGACAGGGGCTCAGGAGCAGTTCTTC. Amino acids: CASSPTGAQEQFF.

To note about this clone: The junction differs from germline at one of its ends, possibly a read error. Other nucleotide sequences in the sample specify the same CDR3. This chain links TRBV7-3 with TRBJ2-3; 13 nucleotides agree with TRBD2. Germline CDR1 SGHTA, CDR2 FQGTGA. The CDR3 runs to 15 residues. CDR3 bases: TGTGCCTGCAGCTTGGGACTAGCGGGGCCAGATACGCTGTATTTT. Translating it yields CACSLGLAGPDTLYF. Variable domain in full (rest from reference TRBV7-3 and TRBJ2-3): GAGVSQTPSNKVTEKGKYVELRCDPISGHTALYWYRQSLGQGPEFLIYFQGTGAADDSGLPNDRFFAVRPEGSVSTLKIQRTERGDSAVYLCACSLGLAGPDTLYFGPGTRLTVL.

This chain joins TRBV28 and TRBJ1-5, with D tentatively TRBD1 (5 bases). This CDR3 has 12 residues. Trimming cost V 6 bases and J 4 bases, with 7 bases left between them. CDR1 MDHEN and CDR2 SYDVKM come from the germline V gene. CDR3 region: CASRKGNQPQHF. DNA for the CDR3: TGTGCCAGCAGAAAGGGGAATCAGCCCCAGCATTTT.

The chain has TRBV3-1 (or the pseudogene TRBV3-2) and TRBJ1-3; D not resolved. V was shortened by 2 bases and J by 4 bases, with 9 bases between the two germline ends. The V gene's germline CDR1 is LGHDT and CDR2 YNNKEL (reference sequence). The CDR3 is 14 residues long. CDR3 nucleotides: TGTGCCAGCAGCCAAATGCTATCGGGAAACACCATATATTTT. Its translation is CASSQMLSGNTIYF.

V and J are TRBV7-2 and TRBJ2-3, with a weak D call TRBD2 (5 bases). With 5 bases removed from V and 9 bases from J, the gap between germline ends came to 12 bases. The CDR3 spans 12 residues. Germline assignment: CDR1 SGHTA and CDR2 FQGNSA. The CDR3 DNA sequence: TGTGCCAGCAGCCCGCGAGAGGGCACGCAGTATTTT. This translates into CASSPREGTQYF.

The CDR3 protein is CASSPDLADTQYF. CDR3 nucleotides: TGTGCCAGCAGCCCAGACTTGGCAGATACGCAGTATTTT. V and J are TRBV25-1 and TRBJ2-3; D gene uncertain. Trimming cost V 6 bases and J 4 bases, with 11 bases left between them. The germline V gene has CDR1 MGHDK and CDR2 SYGVNS. The CDR3 loop spans 13 amino acids.

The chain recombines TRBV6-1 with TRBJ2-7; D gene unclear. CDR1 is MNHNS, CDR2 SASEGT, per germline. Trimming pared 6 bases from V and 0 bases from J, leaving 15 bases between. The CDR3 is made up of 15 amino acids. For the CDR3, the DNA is TGTGCCAGCAGGCAACAGCAAGAGTTCTCCTACGAGCAGTACTTC. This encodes CASRQQQEFSYEQYF.

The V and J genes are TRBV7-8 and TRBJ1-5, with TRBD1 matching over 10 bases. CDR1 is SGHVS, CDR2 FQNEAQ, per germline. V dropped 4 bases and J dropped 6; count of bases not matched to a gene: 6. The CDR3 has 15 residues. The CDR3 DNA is TGTGCCAGCAGCTCGGGACAGGGGAAAGGTCAGCCCCAGCATTTT. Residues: CASSSGQGKGQPQHF.

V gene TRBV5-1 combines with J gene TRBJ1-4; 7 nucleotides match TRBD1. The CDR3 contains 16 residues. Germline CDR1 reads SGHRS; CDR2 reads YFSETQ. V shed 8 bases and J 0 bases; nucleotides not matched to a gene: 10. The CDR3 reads CASRTGEFATNEKLFF. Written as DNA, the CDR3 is TGCGCCAGTAGGACAGGCGAATTTGCAACTAATGAAAAACTGTTTTTT. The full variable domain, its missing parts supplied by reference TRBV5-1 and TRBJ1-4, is KAGVTQTPRYLIKTRGQQVTLSCSPISGHRSVSWYQQTPGQGLQFLFEYFSETQRNKGNFPGRFSGRQFSNSRSEMNVSTLELGDSALYLCASRTGEFATNEKLFFGSGTQLSVL.

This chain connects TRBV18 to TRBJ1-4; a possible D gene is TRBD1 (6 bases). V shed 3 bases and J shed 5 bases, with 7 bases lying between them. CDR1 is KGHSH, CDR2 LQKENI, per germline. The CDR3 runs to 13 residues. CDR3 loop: CASSPDRNEKLFF. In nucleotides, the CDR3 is TGTGCCAGCTCACCGGACAGAAATGAAAAACTGTTTTTT.